What follows describes a single T cell receptor beta chain. Within the sample, other DNA sequences also encode this same CDR3. This record comes from a study of blood T cell repertoires in COVID-19. Data came from immunoSEQ multiplex PCR; TCRdb stores just in-frame clones and leaves some out. This sample has 350,000 or so clones, with about nine tenths found just once. V was cut by 5 bases and J by 1 base, with 3 bases left in between. The germline V gene encodes CDR1 MDHEN and CDR2 SYDVKM. The CDR3 totals 12 residues. This rearrangement joins TRBV28 to TRBJ2-1; D is unclear. Sequencing was carried out using PBMCs or T cells enriched from blood (not recorded which). This TCR derives from a young woman who had been exposed to COVID-19. As DNA, the CDR3 is TGTGCCAGCAGTCTATCCTACAATGAGCAGTTCTTC. It translates to CASSLSYNEQFF.